Listed here are 16 T cell receptor beta chains from one sample, sequenced in a study of CD8+ T cells in alopecia areata. Pooled cells of cutaneous lymph node origin were sorted on CD4, CD8alpha, NKG2D, NKG2ACE and other markers. cDNA serving as the sequencing template came from extracted, reverse transcribed RNA. Only in-frame clones appear in the TCRdb table, and some are missing; sequencing was by immunoSEQ multiplex PCR. The sample yields 270,000 or so clones, without any singletons. Material: CD4+ T cells sorted from a lymph node. Every receptor here comes from a C3H/HeJ mouse with alopecia areata. MHC haplotype here: H2-k.

This clone was detected many times. The gene names given are mouse names. The read is 4 residues too short to cover the CDR3 end, so that end is filled in from the germline J gene. This sequence joins TRBV13-1 and TRBJ1-2, with 8 positions matching TRBD1. CDR1 and CDR2 (germline): NSHNY, SYGAGN. The CDR3 covers 13 residues. Trimming took 5 bases from V and 4 from J; bases not matched to a gene: 4. The part of the CDR3 DNA that was read is TGTGCCAGCAGGTCAACAGGGGGCTCC. It translates to CASRSTGGS. The complete CDR3 sequence is CASRSTGGSDYTF.

Worth noting for this clone: Each gene name is a mouse one. The read stops 4 residues short of the end of the CDR3; the missing end is completed from the germline J gene. The chain couples TRBV19 to TRBJ2-1; 10 bases are a match to TRBD2. J was trimmed by 1 base and V by 4 bases; bases with no gene match: 8. Germline CDR1 is FNHDT and CDR2 is SITEND (reference sequence). This CDR3 is 17 amino acids long. The DNA read from the CDR3 is TGTGCCAGCAGTTCTGGGGGGGCGCGGGGAAACTATGCT. Translating gives CASSSGGARGNYA. The whole CDR3 sequence reads CASSSGGARGNYAEQFF.

As concerns this clone: The genes are named according to mouse. Read coverage stops 4 residues before the CDR3 terminus; the germline J gene supplies the remainder. Different DNA sequences within this sample yield the same CDR3. The rearrangement uses TRBV5 and TRBJ1-1; weak D call: TRBD1 (6 bases). In germline, CDR1 is LGHNA, CDR2 YNLKQL (reference sequence). V lost 1 base, J lost 4 bases, and 10 bases lay in between. This CDR3 is built from 14 residues. The CDR3 region is CASSQGGAGTEVFF. CDR3 DNA (partial): TGTGCCAGCAGCCAAGGGGGGGCCGGCACA.

In this sample, this clone turned up many times. The genes are named according to mouse. The sequenced fragment ends 4 residues before the CDR3 boundary, so the rest is inferred from the germline J gene. V and J are TRBV1 and TRBJ2-1; D is ambiguous. Germline CDR1 reads NSQYPW; CDR2 reads LRSPGD (reference sequence). The CDR3 runs to 12 residues. V lost 3 bases, J lost 5 bases, and 5 bases lay in between. CDR3 amino acids: CTCSASDAEQFF. Partial CDR3 DNA: TGCACCTGCAGTGCGTCAGATGCT.

This clone has more than one count but fewer than ten. The germline and genes are mouse ones. The read is 4 residues too short to cover the CDR3 end, so that end is filled in from the germline J gene. This rearrangement joins TRBV19 to TRBJ1-2; a weak D match, TRBD1 (5 bases). V shed 3 bases and J shed 3 bases, with 6 bases lying between them. Germline V gene lookup returns CDR1 FNHDT and CDR2 SITEND (reference sequence). The CDR3 is 12 amino acids. CDR3 in amino acids: CASSRGYSDYTF. Partial CDR3 DNA: TGTGCCAGCAGTAGGGGGTACTCC. The full variable domain, its missing parts supplied by reference TRBV19 and TRBJ1-2, is GGIITQTPKFLIGQEGQKLTLKCQQNFNHDTMYWYRQDSGKGLRLIYYSITENDLQKGDLSEGYDASREKKSSFSLTVTSAQKNEMAVFLCASSRGYSDYTFGSGTRLLVI.

Comments on this clone: The germline and genes are mouse ones. Read data end 4 residues before the CDR3 end; the end is taken from the germline J gene. The chain recombines TRBV5 with TRBJ2-3; D not certain. The CDR3 has 15 residues. V lost 4 bases and J 0 bases, leaving 11 bases between the germline ends. CDR1 and CDR2 (germline): LGHNA, YNLKQL (reference sequence). The sequenced part of the CDR3 DNA is TGTGCCAGCAGCCCCAGCAGAATTAGTGCAGAA. Its translation is CASSPSRISAE. The whole CDR3 is CASSPSRISAETLYF.

To note about this clone: The genes and germline here are from mouse. The read is 4 residues too short to cover the CDR3 end, so that end is filled in from the germline J gene. This chain uses TRBV19 with TRBJ2-4; a possible D gene is TRBD1 (5 bases). This CDR3 contains 15 residues. The germline CDR1 and CDR2 sequences are FNHDT and SITEND (reference sequence). Trimming cost V 5 bases and J 2 bases, with 15 bases left between them. This chain's CDR3 is CASSDRRQNQNTLYF. The covered CDR3 bases are TGTGCCAGCAGCGATCGCCGACAGAATCAAAAC.

As to this clone: Germline and genes: mouse. Read sequence stops 4 residues before the CDR3 end, and the germline J gene provides the missing end. The chain carries TRBV13-2 and TRBJ1-2; 10 bases are a match to TRBD1. The trim removed 0 bases at V and 0 bases at J, leaving 5 bases unmatched. This CDR3 region has 17 residues. The germline V gene encodes CDR1 NNHNN and CDR2 SYGAGS (reference sequence). The DNA read from the CDR3 is TGTGCCAGCGGTGATGCCCTCGGACAGGGGGCAAACTCC. Translated, it gives CASGDALGQGANS. In full, the CDR3 is CASGDALGQGANSDYTF.

A remark on this clone: Gene and germline names: mouse. Other nucleotide sequences in the sample specify the same CDR3. CDR3 bases read: TGCACCTGCAGTGCGGAGGGGTAT. Its protein product is CTCSAEGY. In full, the CDR3 is CTCSAEGYEQYF. V usage is TRBV1 and J usage is TRBJ2-7; TRBD1 is a possible D gene (5 bases). Read sequence stops 4 residues before the CDR3 end, and the germline J gene provides the missing end. The CDR3 is 12 residues long. CDR1 is NSQYPW and CDR2 is LRSPGD in the germline V gene (reference sequence).

This clone was picked up a small number of times. Germline and genes: mouse. The CDR3 end falls 3 residues outside the read, so it is completed with the germline J gene. The V and J genes are TRBV31 and TRBJ1-6; no reliable D call. TRBJ1-6 is recorded as an ORF, its role being uncertain. Per the germline V gene, CDR1 is GKSSPN and CDR2 is SITVG. V was shortened by 3 bases and J by 4 bases, with 7 bases between the two germline ends. The CDR3 is 13 residues long. The CDR3 loop is CAWSSGYNSPLYF. Incomplete CDR3 DNA: TGTGCCTGGAGCTCAGGATATAATTCGCCC.

As to this clone: The germline and genes are mouse ones. The read finishes 4 residues shy of the CDR3 end, and the germline J gene is used to complete it. The gene calls are TRBV12-1 and TRBJ2-2, with TRBD1 as a possible D gene (5 bases). The V gene lost 0 bases and the J gene lost 3 bases, with 7 bases spanning the gap. There are 14 residues in the CDR3. In germline, CDR1 is SGHSN, CDR2 HYEKVE. CDR3 DNA, as far as it was read: TGTGCCAGCTCTCTCGAAGGGGACACCGGG. It translates to CASSLEGDTG. The whole CDR3 protein is CASSLEGDTGQLYF.

To note about this clone: All gene names here are mouse names. The CDR3: CASSSGQTEQFF. The sequenced part of the CDR3 DNA is TGTGCCAGCAGCTCGGGACAAACT. V and J are TRBV4 and TRBJ2-1, with D perhaps TRBD1 (6 bases). The read terminates 4 residues before the CDR3 end, so the remaining end is supplied by the germline J gene. The CDR3 is 12 residues long. Germline V CDR1 and CDR2: LGHDT, YNNKQL (reference sequence).

Remarks on this clone: Gene names are the mouse ones. Read sequence stops 4 residues before the CDR3 end, and the germline J gene provides the missing end. The chain employs TRBV13-3 and TRBJ1-2; TRBD1 aligns across 7 bases. Germline assignment: CDR1 NNHDY and CDR2 SYVADS. The CDR3 contains 14 residues. The ends lost 3 bases at V and 1 base at J; junction bases unmatched: 3. The covered CDR3 bases are TGTGCCAGCAGTGGCCGGGACAGAAACTCC. Translating it yields CASSGRDRNS. The whole CDR3 protein reads CASSGRDRNSDYTF.

This clone was seen more than once but under ten times. The gene names given are mouse names. From the germline J gene comes the end of the CDR3, since the read stops 4 residues before it. J is TRBJ2-7 and V is TRBV13-3, with 7 bases that match TRBD1. V lost 4 bases to trimming and J lost 0 bases; unmatched junction nucleotides: 4. The CDR3 runs 14 residues. The germline CDR1 and CDR2 sequences are NNHDY and SYVADS. The CDR3 loop reads CASSKTGSSYEQYF. Incomplete CDR3 DNA: TGTGCCAGCAGTAAGACAGGGAGCTCCTAT.

The sample holds a few counts of this clone. Mouse gene names and germline throughout. The sample has other DNA sequences that encode this CDR3 too. The CDR3 loop is CAWSLGAEQFF. The part of the CDR3 DNA that was read is TGTGCCTGGAGTCTTGGTGCT. V and J are TRBV31 and TRBJ2-1; unclear D gene. The read halts 4 residues ahead of the CDR3 end, with the missing end drawn from the germline J gene. The V end lost 0 bases, the J end lost 6 bases, and 3 bases lay between the germline ends. From germline, CDR1 is GKSSPN and CDR2 SITVG. CDR3 length equals 11 residues.

With regard to this clone: Mouse names are used for the genes. The read ends 4 residues early relative to the CDR3; the germline J gene fills the gap. The chain links TRBV19 to TRBJ2-4; 9 bases match TRBD2. The CDR3 length is 16 residues. Germline assignment: CDR1 FNHDT and CDR2 SITEND (reference sequence). After removal of 5 bases from V and 0 bases from J, the junction contained 7 bases not matched to a gene. CDR3 protein: CASRRLGANSQNTLYF. The sequenced part of the CDR3 DNA is TGTGCCAGCAGGCGACTGGGGGCGAATAGTCAAAAC.